This T cell receptor beta chain was profiled in a study of cytomegalovirus exposure and HLA in healthy donors. This clone was seen only once. Clones were sequenced by immunoSEQ multiplex PCR, and TCRdb holds only the in-frame ones, with some missing. The sample comprises about 330,000 clones, 86% of which are singletons, and under 0.85% rests with the top ten. In germline, CDR1 is SGHVS, CDR2 FNYEAQ. Between the trimmed V and J ends, which lost 5 bases and 1 base, there was a span of 14 bases. This CDR3 has 15 amino acids. The source is a young woman in good health and CMV-seronegative. Sequencing used PBMCs. The rearrangement links TRBV7-6 to TRBJ1-1, with a possible D match to TRBD1 (6 bases). CDR3 protein: CASSALRGANTEAFF. The DNA of the CDR3 is TGTGCCAGCAGCGCACTTCGGGGGGCGAACACTGAAGCTTTCTTT.